The present T cell receptor (beta chain) was sequenced within a study of blood T cell repertoires in COVID-19. Original handling: Amplification with reference gene primers provided the estimates of nucleated cell counts. Repertoires were generated with immunoSEQ multiplex PCR, while TCRdb's copy carries only in-frame clones and drops some. V, J and clone size were drawn from that table, and D and trimming were deduced from the DNA. Among around 250,000 clones listed, 88% were seen once. Enrolled through a virtual design, the participants were between 18 and 89 years of age and came from about two dozen US areas. This CDR3 has 16 residues. Germline V lookup: CDR1 LGHNA, CDR2 YSLEER. With 0 bases removed from V and 0 bases from J, the gap between germline ends came to 8 bases.

This chain joins TRBV4-3 and TRBJ2-2; D gene unclear. The sequenced sample consisted of PBMCs or T cells enriched from blood (not recorded which). This TCR derives from a woman between 40 and 55 years old who had been exposed to COVID-19. This CDR3 is CASSQDRYTNTGELFF. In DNA, the CDR3 is TGCGCCAGCAGCCAAGACAGATACACGAACACCGGGGAGCTGTTTTTT.